A selection of T cell receptor beta chains follows, all from one sample in a study. MiXCR, applied by TCRdb to the 5' RACE reads, yields one record per CDR3 protein. The sample includes 55,000 to 80,000 distinct CDR3 sequences, 22% of them seen just once. Sequenced material: memory CD4+ T cells sorted from a lymph node. The source of these receptors is a female donor with breast cancer. CDR3s include the opening cysteine and the closing phenylalanine or tryptophan. D genes are given only for firm matches. Only part of the rows carry a size: once, few, many, or a class if the clone is expanded.

v_gene	j_gene	d_gene	abundance	CDR3nt	CDR3aa
TRBV20-1	TRBJ1-1	.	few	TGCAGTGCGGATGGCCCTTTCGGACGGAACACTGAAGCTTTCTTT	CSADGPFGRNTEAFF
TRBV7-9	TRBJ2-3	.	.	TGTGCCAGCGGGGACAACACAGATACGCAGTATTTT	CASGDNTDTQYF
TRBV28	TRBJ2-3	.	.	TGCGCCAGCAGTTCGCTCTCACTAGCAGATACGCAGTATTTT	CASSSLSLADTQYF
TRBV7-2	TRBJ1-5	TRBD1	many	TGTGCCAGCAGCTTTAGACAGGGAGGCAATCAGCCCCAGCATTTT	CASSFRQGGNQPQHF
TRBV7-9	TRBJ2-7	.	.	TGTGCCAGTTCTCTGTCCCTGGACCTCCAGTACTTC	CASSLSLDLQYF
TRBV5-6	TRBJ1-2	.	.	TGTGCCAGCAGCATGACGGTTAATGGCTACACCTTC	CASSMTVNGYTF
TRBV3-1	TRBJ2-7	.	.	TGTGCCAGCAGCCAAGATTTCCGGGACACCTCCTACGAGCAGTACTTC	CASSQDFRDTSYEQYF
TRBV20-1	TRBJ1-1	TRBD1	once	TGCAGTGCCTCCCATAGGACAGGGGGAGGCGCTGAAGCTTTCTTT	CSASHRTGGGAEAFF
TRBV9	TRBJ2-2	.	.	TGTGCCAGCAGCGTAGGATTGGCCACCGGGGAGCTGTTTTTT	CASSVGLATGELFF
TRBV7-2	TRBJ1-6	.	.	TGTGCCAGCATCTTGAGGGAGAGGTCCTCACCCCTCCACTTT	CASILRERSSPLHF